This entry lists 9 T cell receptor beta chains sequenced from one sample in a study of identical twins. MiXCR was run by TCRdb on the 5' RACE reads, yielding one entry per CDR3 protein. This table has over 200,000 distinct CDR3 sequences, 6.5% to 8% appearing once. The same data also went into a second study, on T cells expressing NK-cell markers.

The sequenced material came from CD8+ T cells sorted from blood. All receptors come from a woman between 18 and 30 years old in good health.

This clonotype was counted ten times or more. The gene calls are TRBV7-9 and TRBJ2-1; TRBD2 agrees at 13 bases. Germline V gene data show CDR1 as SEHNR and CDR2 as FQNEAQ (reference sequence). Losses at the gene ends were 5 bases for V and 7 bases for J; bases not matched to a gene: 8. The CDR3 extends over 16 amino acids. The CDR3: CASSPGVGLAGNEQFF. The CDR3 DNA reads TGTGCCAGCAGCCCAGGGGTGGGACTAGCGGGGAATGAGCAGTTCTTC.

This clonotype was picked up many times. The chain recombines TRBV12-3 or TRBV12-4 with TRBJ2-3, with D hard to call. This CDR3 is 11 amino acids long. V shed 6 bases and J shed 4 bases, with 5 bases lying between them. Written as DNA, the CDR3 is TGTGCCAGCAGCCGGTCAGATACGCAGTATTTT. Amino acids: CASSRSDTQYF.

This clonotype showed up just a few times. The chain combines TRBV20-1 with TRBJ2-7; 11 nucleotides match TRBD2. J lost 3 bases, V lost 6 bases, and 4 bases had no gene match. Per the germline V gene, CDR1 is DFQATT and CDR2 is SNEGSKA (reference sequence). The length of the CDR3 is 13 residues. CDR3: CSARLAGSYEQYF. Here the CDR3 DNA reads TGCAGTGCACGACTAGCGGGAAGCTACGAGCAGTACTTC.

This chain connects TRBV18 to TRBJ2-3; D not certain. V lost 4 bases, J lost 6 bases, and 11 bases lay in between. CDR1 KGHSH and CDR2 LQKENI come from the germline V gene. This CDR3 has 13 residues. Written as DNA, the CDR3 is TGTGCCAGCTCACAGGTGGCTCTCGATACGCAGTATTTT. Encoded protein: CASSQVALDTQYF.

The chain is built from TRBV15 and TRBJ2-7; 7 bases align to TRBD1. Germline CDR1 LNHNV, CDR2 YYDKDF (reference sequence). V was pared by 5 bases and J by 1 base, with 5 bases of the junction left unmatched. The CDR3 is made up of 14 amino acids. The CDR3 spells CATSLGQLSYEQYF. The CDR3 nucleotides are TGTGCCACCAGCCTGGGACAGCTGTCCTACGAGCAGTACTTC. Filled out from reference TRBV15 and TRBJ2-7, the complete variable domain reads DAMVIQNPRYQVTQFGKPVTLSCSQTLNHNVMYWYQQKSSQAPKLLFHYYDKDFNNEADTPDNFQSRRPNTSFCFLDIRSPGLGDTAMYLCATSLGQLSYEQYFGPGTRLTVT.

This clonotype occurred many times. The chain has TRBV30 and TRBJ2-2; possible D gene TRBD2, 6 bases. From germline, CDR1 is GTSNPN and CDR2 SVGIG (reference sequence). This CDR3 comprises 13 residues. The germline V and J ends were trimmed by 7 bases and 6 bases, with 15 bases remaining between them. The chain's CDR3 is CAFNQGGPGELFF. The CDR3 bases are TGTGCCTTTAACCAGGGAGGCCCCGGGGAGCTGTTTTTT.

A few counts support this clonotype. J is TRBJ2-2 and V is TRBV5-6; tentatively, D is TRBD2 (6 bases). There are 15 residues in the CDR3. The V end was cut by 2 bases, the J end by 6 bases, with 14 bases between. CDR1 and CDR2 (germline): SGHDT, YYEEEE. The CDR3 region is CASSFGVLAAGELFF. The CDR3 coding sequence is TGTGCCAGCAGCTTCGGGGTTTTAGCGGCCGGGGAGCTGTTTTTT.

The chain recombines TRBV29-1 with TRBJ2-5; D may match TRBD1 or TRBD2 (5 bases each). Trimming removed 5 bases from V and 7 bases from J, with 11 bases in between. Germline CDR1 reads SQVTM; CDR2 reads ANQGSEA. CDR3 length: 11 amino acids. The CDR3 reads CSVPGALTQYF. DNA of the CDR3: TGCAGCGTTCCCGGGGCGCTGACCCAGTACTTC.

The rearrangement links TRBV13 to TRBJ1-1, with a possible D match to TRBD1 (5 bases). V was pared by 7 bases and J by 5 bases, with 14 bases between. The CDR3 covers 13 residues. Germline V gene data show CDR1 as PRHDT and CDR2 as FYEKMQ (reference sequence). Here the CDR3 DNA reads TGTGCCAGCATTGGGGGAAAGGATACTGAAGCTTTCTTT. This gives the protein CASIGGKDTEAFF.